This T cell receptor beta chain was documented in a study of cytomegalovirus exposure and HLA in healthy donors. This clone is a singleton in its sample. Sequencing was performed with immunoSEQ multiplex PCR; in TCRdb, only in-frame clones are kept and a portion is missing. The table lists 90,000 to 110,000 clones, 86% of them singletons, with over 3% in the top ten. The CDR3 spans 16 residues. The V segment lost 4 bases and the J segment 9 bases; nucleotides outside the gene matches: 12. The germline V gene has CDR1 MNHEY and CDR2 SVGAGI. This clonotype was sampled from a woman aged 18-29 years in good health and CMV-seropositive. This rearrangement joins TRBV6-5 to TRBJ2-1; 10 nucleotides match TRBD2. The sample was PBMCs. CDR3 nucleotides: TGTGCCAGCAGTTCCCCCAGGATAGCGGGAGGCATTGAGCAGTTCTTC. It specifies CASSSPRIAGGIEQFF.